This note documents a single T cell receptor (beta chain) sequence. This sample stems from a study of blood T cell repertoires in COVID-19. The germline V gene has CDR1 SGHAT and CDR2 FQNNGV. The V gene lost 5 bases and the J gene lost 8 bases, with 13 bases spanning the gap. This CDR3 contains 14 residues. Libraries were prepared by immunoSEQ multiplex PCR; TCRdb keeps only in-frame clonotypes and omits some of them. The sample lists approximately 250,000 clones; over 75% were seen once. The sample was peripheral blood. This sequence was found in a human donor in a cohort sampled during active COVID-19. The gene calls are TRBV11-2 and TRBJ1-6, with a possible D match to TRBD1 (5 bases). The CDR3 sequence: CASSEAGSHSPLHF. Written as DNA, the CDR3 is TGTGCCAGCAGCGAAGCAGGGTCGCATTCACCCCTCCACTTT.